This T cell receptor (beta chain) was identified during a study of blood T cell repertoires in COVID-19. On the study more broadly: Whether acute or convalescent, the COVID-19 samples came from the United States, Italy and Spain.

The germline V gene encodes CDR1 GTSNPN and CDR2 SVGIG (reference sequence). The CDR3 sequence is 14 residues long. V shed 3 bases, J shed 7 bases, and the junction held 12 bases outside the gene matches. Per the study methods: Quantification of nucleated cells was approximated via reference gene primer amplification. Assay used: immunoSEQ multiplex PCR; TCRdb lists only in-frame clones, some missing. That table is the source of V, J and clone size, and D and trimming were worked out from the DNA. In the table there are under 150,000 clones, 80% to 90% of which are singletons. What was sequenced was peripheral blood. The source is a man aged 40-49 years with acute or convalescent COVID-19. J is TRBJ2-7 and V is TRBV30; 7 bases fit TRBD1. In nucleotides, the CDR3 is TGTGCCTGGAGCGAACAGGGGCAGGGTGAAGAGCAGTACTTC. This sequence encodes CAWSEQGQGEEQYF.